The TCR beta chain described here comes from a study of regulatory T cells in long-lasting Graves disease. Whole-study findings and limits: Patients with persistent Graves' had lower TCR diversity than newly diagnosed patients.

Researchers made TCR beta libraries by using iRepertoire HTBI primers and running Arm-PCR on CDR3 regions. One entry per CDR3 protein, called by TCRdb with MiXCR from the multiplex PCR reads. Altogether roughly 610,000 distinct CDR3 sequences are present, roughly 15% being singletons, with the ten largest covering around 13%. Germline V gene data show CDR1 as SNHLY and CDR2 as FYNNEI. This CDR3 is built from 16 residues. V lost 6 bases, J lost 6 bases, and 23 bases lay in between. In its sample, this clonotype was seen many times. Its target is not known. Noted time point: newly diagnosed GD, antithyroid drugs for less than 3 months. From RNA extracted from PBMCs, the TCR library was made. The sample was also reused in another study, on T cells in Graves' hyperthyroidism and ophthalmopathy.

The TCR sequence derives from a man aged 18-30 years with Graves disease. The rearrangement uses TRBV2 and TRBJ1-2, with a tentative D call TRBD1 (6 bases). The sequencing here drew on peripheral blood mononuclear cells (PBMCs), taken at new diagnosis, from a patient treated with antithyroid drugs. This CDR3 reads CASSVSRTVDSHGYTF. The DNA for the CDR3 is TGTGCCAGCAGCGTTAGTCGGACAGTAGATTCCCATGGCTACACCTTC.